The 25 T cell receptor beta chains below all came from one sample that was sequenced in a study of T cell responses to AZD1222 COVID-19 vaccine. Here immunoSEQ multiplex PCR was the method, and the copy in TCRdb shows in-frame clones only, minus some. This sample has under 200,000 clones, with 92% found just once. Sequenced here: peripheral blood, sampled 28 days after the second AZD1222 dose. The receptors shown here come from an adult who received the AZD1222 COVID-19 vaccine.

V usage is TRBV5-8 and J usage is TRBJ2-6; 9 bases align to TRBD1. CDR1 and CDR2 from the germline V gene are SGHTS and YDEGEE. This CDR3 has 18 amino acids. The V gene end was trimmed by 7 bases and the J gene end by 0 bases; junction bases not matched to a gene: 11. CDR3 region: CASGNIQGALSGANVLTF. Written as DNA, the CDR3 is TGTGCCAGCGGGAATATACAGGGGGCTCTCTCTGGGGCCAACGTCCTGACTTTC.

J is TRBJ1-2 and V is TRBV20-1, with 7 positions matching TRBD1. Germline loops: CDR1 DFQATT, CDR2 SNEGSKA (reference sequence). V was clipped by 3 bases and J by 4 bases; unmatched bases: 11. CDR3 length: 15 residues. The CDR3 coding sequence is TGCAGTGCTAGTAGTCCCAAGGGGGCCGGCTATGGCTACACCTTC. Its protein product is CSASSPKGAGYGYTF.

This chain uses TRBV7-3 with TRBJ1-2; 7 nucleotides match TRBD1. The V gene's germline CDR1 is SGHTA and CDR2 FQGTGA. J gave up 8 bases and V 6 bases, and 12 bases lay outside the gene matches. The CDR3 covers 14 residues. This CDR3 reads CASRSGQPAEGYTF. The CDR3 DNA reads as TGTGCCAGCAGGTCGGGACAGCCGGCGGAGGGCTACACCTTC.

V usage is TRBV4-3 and J usage is TRBJ2-5, with 11 bases fitting TRBD2. There are 14 residues in the CDR3. V lost 4 bases, J lost 4 bases, and 2 bases stayed unmatched. Per germline, CDR1 LGHNA and CDR2 YSLEER. CDR3 in DNA: TGCGCCAGCAGCCTAACTAGCGGGGGAGAGACCCAGTACTTC. Its translation: CASSLTSGGETQYF.

V and J are TRBV4-1 and TRBJ1-6, with a weak D call TRBD1 (6 bases). Germline values: CDR1 MGHRA, CDR2 YSYEKL. The CDR3 is 17 residues long. V lost 1 base and J lost 4, with 14 bases in between. CDR3 in amino acids: CASSQGVGDTYNSPLHF. CDR3 DNA sequence: TGCGCCAGCAGCCAAGGGGTAGGGGACACGTATAATTCACCCCTCCACTTT.

This clone was observed a handful of times. The chain has TRBV15 and TRBJ1-2, with D possibly matching TRBD1 (6 bases). The CDR3 spans 16 residues. Germline values: CDR1 LNHNV, CDR2 YYDKDF (reference sequence). The germline V and J ends were trimmed by 5 bases and 6 bases, with 22 bases remaining between them. DNA for the CDR3: TGTGCCACCAGCGCTAACACCGGAGGGGGGGCGAATGGCTACACCTTC. It specifies CATSANTGGGANGYTF.

The V call is TRBV5-4, the J call TRBJ2-2; TRBD1 is a possible D gene (6 bases). Germline V gives CDR1 SGHNT, CDR2 YYREEE (reference sequence). V gave up 2 bases and J gave up 6 bases, with 11 bases separating them. The CDR3 is 14 amino acids. The CDR3 sequence is CASSLTGHSGELFF. The DNA for the CDR3 is TGTGCCAGCAGCTTAACAGGGCATTCCGGGGAGCTGTTTTTT.

This clone was counted once. The V gene is TRBV28, the J gene TRBJ1-2, with a weak D call TRBD1 (5 bases). The CDR3 is 18 residues long. Deletions cut 7 bases from V and 7 bases from J, with 31 bases between. CDR1 and CDR2 (germline): MDHEN, SYDVKM. DNA of the CDR3: TGTGCCAGCAAATCTTCCGGAGGAACAGGCGGTGATGTGTTTGGCTACACCTTC. Protein: CASKSSGGTGGDVFGYTF.

The genes are TRBV19 and TRBJ1-1; D is perhaps TRBD1 (6 bases). The CDR3 length is 13 residues. V dropped 5 bases and J dropped 6 bases, with 13 bases sitting between them. CDR1 and CDR2 (germline): LNHDA, SQIVND (reference sequence). The CDR3 nucleotides read TGTGCCAGTAGTGGATCCGGGGGGCCTGAAGCTTTCTTT. It yields the protein CASSGSGGPEAFF.

The chain employs TRBV7-2 and TRBJ1-2, with a possible D match to TRBD1 (6 bases). CDR3 length: 14 residues. V was trimmed by 0 bases and J by 6 bases, leaving 11 bases between them. Germline lookup yields CDR1 SGHTA and CDR2 FQGNSA. CDR3 sequence (DNA): TGTGCCAGCAGCTTAGCGGCGGGGGGGCATGGCTACACCTTC. It translates to CASSLAAGGHGYTF. The entire variable domain, with the rest obtained from reference TRBV7-2 and TRBJ1-2, is as follows: GAGVSQSPSNKVTEKGKDVELRCDPISGHTALYWYRQSLGQGLEFLIYFQGNSAPDKSGLPSDRFSAERTGGSVSTLTIQRTQQEDSAVYLCASSLAAGGHGYTFGSGTRLTVV.

This clone was seen once. The chain recombines TRBV12-3 or TRBV12-4 with TRBJ1-1; the D is unclear. Trimming removed 6 bases from V and 7 bases from J, with 15 bases in between. This CDR3 is built from 13 residues. CDR3 nucleotides: TGTGCCAGCAGCCCCACAGCTGGCGTTGAAGCTTTCTTT. This sequence encodes CASSPTAGVEAFF.

This clone was observed a few times. This sequence joins TRBV4-2 and TRBJ1-4; 9 nucleotides match TRBD1. This CDR3 contains 18 residues. Losses at the gene ends were 1 base for V and 4 bases for J; bases not matched to a gene: 10. Germline values: CDR1 LGHNA, CDR2 YNFKEQ. The CDR3 DNA sequence: TGTGCCAGCAGCCAAGGGACAGGGGCACTATCCGGTAATGAAAAACTGTTTTTT. The encoded protein is CASSQGTGALSGNEKLFF.

This sequence joins TRBV28 and TRBJ1-2; no clear D gene. V lost 4 bases, J lost 0 bases, and 15 bases lay in between. The germline CDR1 and CDR2 sequences are MDHEN and SYDVKM. The CDR3 extends over 16 amino acids. The DNA for the CDR3 is TGTGCCAGCAGTTCCCTCCTCTCGAGAGCTAACTATGGCTACACCTTC. It yields the protein CASSSLLSRANYGYTF.

In this sample, this clone turned up a few times. This rearrangement joins TRBV4-2 to TRBJ1-2; TRBD1 aligns across 7 bases. The CDR3 has 14 amino acids. Losses at the gene ends were 2 bases for V and 5 bases for J; bases not matched to a gene: 5. The germline gives CDR1 LGHNA, CDR2 YNFKEQ. CDR3 in DNA: TGTGCCAGCAGCCAATACACAGGGGAGTATGGCTACACCTTC. Protein: CASSQYTGEYGYTF.

The rearrangement uses TRBV7-8 and TRBJ1-6; the match to TRBD1 covers 7 bases. The trim removed 7 bases at V and 5 bases at J, leaving 5 bases unmatched. This CDR3 region has 14 residues. Germline V lookup: CDR1 SGHVS, CDR2 FQNEAQ. CDR3 sequence: CASNRDRNNSPLHF. In nucleotides, the CDR3 is TGTGCCAGCAACAGGGACAGAAATAATTCACCCCTCCACTTT.

This chain links TRBV7-2 with TRBJ2-4; no reliable D call. Per germline, CDR1 SGHTA and CDR2 FQGNSA. The CDR3 is 13 amino acids. Trimming took 1 base from V and 6 from J, leaving 7 bases between them. The CDR3 is CASSLGTVNIQYF. The CDR3 DNA is TGTGCCAGCAGCTTAGGGACGGTAAACATTCAGTACTTC.

Points on this clone: Germline is not matched at one junction end, which may reflect a read error. The CDR3 DNA sequence: TGTGCCAGCAGGTCTAGCGGACTCGCGAACACCGGTGAGCTGTTTTTT. It specifies CASRSSGLANTGELFF. This chain uses TRBV7-9 with TRBJ2-2; 7 bases match TRBD2. CDR3 size: 16 residues. The V gene's germline CDR1 is SEHNR and CDR2 FQNEAQ (reference sequence).

The chain is built from TRBV6-2 or TRBV6-3 and TRBJ2-7, with 8 bases identical to TRBD1. The V gene's germline CDR1 is MNHEY and CDR2 SVGEGT. The CDR3 extends over 18 amino acids. V gave up 4 bases and J gave up 1 base; unmatched junction bases: 15. CDR3 protein: CASSSPIKTGERSYEQYF. The CDR3 nucleotides read TGTGCCAGCAGTTCCCCAATTAAGACAGGGGAGAGATCCTACGAGCAGTACTTC.

The chain links TRBV3-1 (or the pseudogene TRBV3-2) to TRBJ1-2, with TRBD1 identical over 9 bases. The V gene end was trimmed by 4 bases and the J gene end by 7 bases; junction bases not matched to a gene: 4. This CDR3 is built from 13 residues. Germline CDR1 reads LGHDT; CDR2 reads YNNKEL (reference sequence). For the CDR3, the DNA is TGTGCCAGCAGCCCGGGACAGGGTGGTGGCTACACCTTC. Translating gives CASSPGQGGGYTF.

The CDR3 loop is CASTSMTTDTQYF. DNA of the CDR3: TGTGCCAGTACCTCCATGACCACAGATACGCAGTATTTT. The chain employs TRBV19 and TRBJ2-3; D is undetermined. The length of the CDR3 is 13 residues. Germline CDR1 and CDR2: LNHDA and SQIVND (reference sequence). The V gene lost 7 bases and the J gene lost 2 bases, with 10 bases spanning the gap.

With respect to this clone: Other DNA sequences in the same sample also yield this CDR3. V is TRBV20-1 and J is TRBJ1-1; D not resolved. Trimming stripped 1 base from V and 4 bases from J, with 4 bases between. The V gene's germline CDR1 is DFQATT and CDR2 SNEGSKA (reference sequence). CDR3 length: 11 residues. CDR3 bases: TGCAGTGCTAGAGGGGGCACTGAAGCTTTCTTT. Amino acids: CSARGGTEAFF.

The gene calls are TRBV30 and TRBJ1-1; no firm D call. The CDR3 sequence is 12 residues long. Trimming pared 1 base from V and 6 bases from J, leaving 9 bases between. Germline CDR1 GTSNPN, CDR2 SVGIG (reference sequence). This chain's CDR3 is CAWSGGSPEAFF. DNA for the CDR3: TGTGCCTGGAGTGGAGGCTCACCTGAAGCTTTCTTT.

This chain joins TRBV5-1 and TRBJ1-1; tentatively, D is TRBD1 (5 bases). Trimming shortened V by 4 bases and J by 4 bases, and 23 bases separated the two germline ends. The CDR3 spans 17 residues. Germline V gene data show CDR1 as SGHRS and CDR2 as YFSETQ. CDR3 nucleotide sequence: TGCGCCAGCAGCACCCGCCTGTCCAGGGTCGGGGGCACTGAAGCTTTCTTT. It codes for CASSTRLSRVGGTEAFF.

The CDR3 DNA is TGTGCCAGCAGCTGGGGGCGGGGCTACGAGCAGTACTTC. Protein sequence: CASSWGRGYEQYF. V gene TRBV5-5 combines with J gene TRBJ2-7; D may match TRBD1 or TRBD2 (6 bases each). The germline V and J ends were trimmed by 3 bases and 3 bases, with 10 bases remaining between them. CDR3 length: 13 residues. Germline CDR1 reads SGHKS; CDR2 reads YYEKEE (reference sequence).

The gene calls are TRBV28 and TRBJ1-5; perhaps TRBD1 as D (5 bases). V gave up 9 bases and J gave up 5 bases, with 17 bases separating them. Germline loops: CDR1 MDHEN, CDR2 SYDVKM. This CDR3 spans 14 amino acids. CDR3 DNA: TGTGCCAGTCGGGGCCCGGGGGGTCATCAGCCCCAGCATTTT. Translating gives CASRGPGGHQPQHF.